This T cell receptor (beta chain) originates from a study of T-cell reconstitution after alpha-beta-depleted transplantation in children. Unique molecular identifiers were incorporated when the TCRbeta library was constructed. TCRdb recomputed calls from the PCR reads with MiXCR, one row per CDR3 protein. The table shows around 100,000 distinct CDR3 sequences, with around 5.9% occurring only once. CDR1 and CDR2 (germline): MNHNY, SVGAGI (reference sequence). CDR3 size: 14 residues. Between the trimmed V and J ends, which lost 5 bases and 9 bases, there was a span of 14 bases. This clonotype was seen ten or more times.

The sequencing used PBMCs, mostly from graft donor cells, collected 60 days after TCRalphabeta/CD19-depleted stem cell transplant. This TCR was recovered from a female patient aged 2-9 years who had a stem cell transplant for Fanconi anemia, so the T cells may come from the graft donor. The J gene is TRBJ1-6, the V gene TRBV6-6; possible D gene TRBD1, 5 bases. The CDR3 DNA reads TGTGCCAGCAGTCGAAGACAGCCAGGTTCACCCCTCCACTTT. Translated, it gives CASSRRQPGSPLHF.